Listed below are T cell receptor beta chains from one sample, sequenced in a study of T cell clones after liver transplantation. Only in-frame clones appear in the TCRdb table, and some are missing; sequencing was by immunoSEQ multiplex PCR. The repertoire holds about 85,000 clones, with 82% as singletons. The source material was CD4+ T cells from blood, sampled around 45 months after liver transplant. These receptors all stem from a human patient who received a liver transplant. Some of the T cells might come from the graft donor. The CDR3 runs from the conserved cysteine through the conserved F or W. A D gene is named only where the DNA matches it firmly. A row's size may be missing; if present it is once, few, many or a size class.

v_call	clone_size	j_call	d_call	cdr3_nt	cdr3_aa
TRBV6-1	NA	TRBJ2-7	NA	TGTGCCAGCAGTGAGTGGGCTACAGGGCGCCCCTACGAGCAGTACTTC	CASSEWATGRPYEQYF
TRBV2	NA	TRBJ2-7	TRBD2	TGTGCCAGCAGGGCCCAGGTTGGTGTCGCGGGAGCGTTC	CASRAQVGVAGAF
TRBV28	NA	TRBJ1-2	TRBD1	TGTGCCAGCACCGACAGGGCTGGGGTCGGCTACACCTTC	CASTDRAGVGYTF
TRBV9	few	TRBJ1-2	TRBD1	TGTGCCAGCCGGGACAGGGGGCCAGGTGGCTACACCTTC	CASRDRGPGGYTF
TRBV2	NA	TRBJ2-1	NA	TGTGCCAGCGTACCATCCAGACTGGACGGGAATGAGCAGTTCTTC	CASVPSRLDGNEQFF
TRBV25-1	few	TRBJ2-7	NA	TGTGCCAGCAGTGAATTCTACGAGCAGTACTTC	CASSEFYEQYF
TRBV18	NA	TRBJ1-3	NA	TGTGCCAGCTCACCTCAAGAGGGCTCTGGAAACACCATATATTTT	CASSPQEGSGNTIYF
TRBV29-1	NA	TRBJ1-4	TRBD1	TGCAGCGTAACCGACAGGGCGGGCGATGAAAAACTGTTTTTT	CSVTDRAGDEKLFF
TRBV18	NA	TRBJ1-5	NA	TGTGCCAGCTCACCCTCGCATCAGCCCCAGCATTTT	CASSPSHQPQHF
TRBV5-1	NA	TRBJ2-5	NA	TGCGCCAGCAGCTTGGGGGAGTTGGTTTGGGAGACCCAGTACTTC	CASSLGELVWETQYF
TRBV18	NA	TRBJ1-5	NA	TGTGCCAGCTCAGAATCAACTCAGCCCCAGCATTTT	CASSESTQPQHF
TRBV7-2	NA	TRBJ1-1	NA	TGTGCCAGCAGCCGCAGGACAGCGAACACTGAAGCTTTCTTT	CASSRRTANTEAFF
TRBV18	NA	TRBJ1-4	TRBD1	TGTGCCAGCTCACGTCGACAGGGTGGTAATGAAAAACTGTTTTTT	CASSRRQGGNEKLFF
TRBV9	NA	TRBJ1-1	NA	TGTGCCAGCAGCGGGCCGGGGGCTGAAGCTTTCTTT	CASSGPGAEAFF
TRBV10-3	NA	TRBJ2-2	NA	TGTGCCATCAGTGAAGGCACCGGGGAGCTGTTTTTT	CAISEGTGELFF
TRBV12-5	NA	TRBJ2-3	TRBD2	TGTGCTAGTGGTCCAGGACTAGCGGCTAGCACAGATACGCAGTATTTT	CASGPGLAASTDTQYF
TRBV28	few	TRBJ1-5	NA	TGTGCCAGCAGTCGACAGAGGCAGGGCAATCAGCCCCAGCATTTT	CASSRQRQGNQPQHF
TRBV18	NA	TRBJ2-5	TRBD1	TGTGCCAGCTCACTCGGGACAGGGGGCAAAGAGACCCAGTACTTC	CASSLGTGGKETQYF
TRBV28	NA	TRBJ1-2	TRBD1	TGTGCCAGCAGGTCCTTGGGACAGCTATATGGCTACACCTTC	CASRSLGQLYGYTF
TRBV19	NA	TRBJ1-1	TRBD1	TGTGCCAGTAGACCCCCTGGACAGGGGAAGAACACTGAAGCTTTCTTT	CASRPPGQGKNTEAFF
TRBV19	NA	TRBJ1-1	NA	TGTGCCAGTAGTATTAGGACGAACACTGAAGCTTTCTTT	CASSIRTNTEAFF
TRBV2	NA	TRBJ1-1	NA	TGTGCCAGCAGTGTGGGGGTTGGCACTGAAGCTTTCTTT	CASSVGVGTEAFF
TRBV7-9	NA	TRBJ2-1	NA	TGTGCCAGCAGCTTTTTAGGGTCGGTCAATGAGCAGTTCTTC	CASSFLGSVNEQFF
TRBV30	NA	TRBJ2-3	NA	TGTGCCTGGAGCCTAGAGGGGGGTTGGAGCACAGATACGCAGTATTTT	CAWSLEGGWSTDTQYF
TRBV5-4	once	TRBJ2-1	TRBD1	TGTGCCAGCAGCGGACGACAGGGGCCTCGGGAGCAGTTCTTC	CASSGRQGPREQFF
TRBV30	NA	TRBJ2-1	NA	TGTGCCTGGACTTATGACAGCAGCTCCTACAATGAGCAGTTCTTC	CAWTYDSSSYNEQFF
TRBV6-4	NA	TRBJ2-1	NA	TGTGCCAGCAGTGAAGGCCTCGCTTCCTACAATGAGCAGTTCTTC	CASSEGLASYNEQFF
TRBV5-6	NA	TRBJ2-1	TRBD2	TGTGCCAGCAGCCCTCTTAGCGGGAGGGCCCGAGAGCAGTTCTTC	CASSPLSGRAREQFF
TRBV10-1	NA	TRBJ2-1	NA	TGCGCCAGCAGCTTTACGGGACTGAGGATCGATGAGCAGTTCTTC	CASSFTGLRIDEQFF
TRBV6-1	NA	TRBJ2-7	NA	TGTGCCAGCAGTGTGGCAGCCTACGAGCAGTACTTC	CASSVAAYEQYF
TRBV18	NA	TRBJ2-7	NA	TGTGCCAGCTCGCTCGACTCCTACGAGCAGTACTTC	CASSLDSYEQYF
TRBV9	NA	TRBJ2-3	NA	TGTGCCAGCAGCCCCAGCTTTAGCACAGATACGCAGTATTTT	CASSPSFSTDTQYF
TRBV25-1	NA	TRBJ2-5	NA	TGTGCCAGCAGTGAAATGGGCCTAGAGACCCAGTACTTC	CASSEMGLETQYF
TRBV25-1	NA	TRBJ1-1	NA	TGTGCCAGCCGAGATGCGGGTGTGTACAACACTGAAGCTTTCTTT	CASRDAGVYNTEAFF
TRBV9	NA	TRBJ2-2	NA	TGTGCCAGCAGCGCGCAGGGGAAGGTCGGGGAGCTGTTTTTT	CASSAQGKVGELFF
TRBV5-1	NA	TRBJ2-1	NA	TGCGCCAGCAGCTTTCGACAGGATAACAATGAGCAGTTCTTC	CASSFRQDNNEQFF
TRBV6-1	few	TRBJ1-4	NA	TGTGCCAGCAGAGACAGGACGAGCTTGGTAGAAAAACTGTTTTTT	CASRDRTSLVEKLFF
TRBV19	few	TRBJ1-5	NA	TGTGCCAGTAGTAACAGGGACAATCAGCCCCAGCATTTT	CASSNRDNQPQHF
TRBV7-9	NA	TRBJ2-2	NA	TGTGCCAGCAGCTTACAGGGGAACACCGGGGAGCTGTTTTTT	CASSLQGNTGELFF
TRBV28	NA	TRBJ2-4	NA	TGTGCCAGCAATACCAAGCGACAGGCAGCAGCCAAAAACATTCAGTACTTC	CASNTKRQAAAKNIQYF
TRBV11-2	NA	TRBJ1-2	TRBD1	TGTGCCAGCAGCCGCGACAGGGGCTATGGCTACACCTTC	CASSRDRGYGYTF
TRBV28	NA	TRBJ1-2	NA	TGTGCCAGCAGTCGATTCCTGGGCAGAGCTGACTATGGCTACACCTTC	CASSRFLGRADYGYTF
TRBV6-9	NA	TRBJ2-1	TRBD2	TGTGCCACCATTTATATGACTAGCGGGAGGAGCTATGAGCAGTTCTTC	CATIYMTSGRSYEQFF
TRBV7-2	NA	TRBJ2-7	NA	TGTGCCAGCAGCCTCCGACAGGTCGTGGACGAGCAGTACTTC	CASSLRQVVDEQYF
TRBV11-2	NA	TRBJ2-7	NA	TGTGCCAGCAGCTTTACGGCAGGGAGAAACGAGCAGTACTTC	CASSFTAGRNEQYF
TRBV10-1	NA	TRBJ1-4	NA	TGCGCCAGCAGTGACGCTCGAGGAACTAATGAAAAACTGTTTTTT	CASSDARGTNEKLFF
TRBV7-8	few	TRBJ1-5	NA	TGTGCCAGCAGCTCCGGACGAATTGGCAATCAGCCCCAGCATTTT	CASSSGRIGNQPQHF
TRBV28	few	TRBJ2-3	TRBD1	TGTGCCAGCAGTTCCCGACAGGGGCTAACCGTAAAACTAAGCACAGATACGCAGTATTTT	CASSSRQGLTVKLSTDTQYF
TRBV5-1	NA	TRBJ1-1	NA	TGCGCCAGCAGCTTGCGGAGTTCTAGTTCGAACACTGAAGCTTTCTTT	CASSLRSSSSNTEAFF